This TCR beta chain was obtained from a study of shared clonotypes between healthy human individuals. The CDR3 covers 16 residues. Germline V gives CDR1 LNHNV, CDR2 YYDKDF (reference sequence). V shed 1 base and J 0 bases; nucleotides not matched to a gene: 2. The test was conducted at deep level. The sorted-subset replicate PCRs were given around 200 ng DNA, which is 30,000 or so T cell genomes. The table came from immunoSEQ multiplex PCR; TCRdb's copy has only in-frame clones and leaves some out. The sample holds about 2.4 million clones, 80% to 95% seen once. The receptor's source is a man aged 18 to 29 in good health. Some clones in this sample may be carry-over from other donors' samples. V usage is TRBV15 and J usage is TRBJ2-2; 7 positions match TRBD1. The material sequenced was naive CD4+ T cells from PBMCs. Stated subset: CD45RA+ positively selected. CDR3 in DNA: TGTGCCACCAGCAGAGGGACAGGAACGAACACCGGGGAGCTGTTTTTT. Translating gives CATSRGTGTNTGELFF. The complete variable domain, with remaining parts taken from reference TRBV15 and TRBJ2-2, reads DAMVIQNPRYQVTQFGKPVTLSCSQTLNHNVMYWYQQKSSQAPKLLFHYYDKDFNNEADTPDNFQSRRPNTSFCFLDIRSPGLGDTAMYLCATSRGTGTNTGELFFGEGSRLTVL.